The entry below describes one T cell receptor (beta chain). The record originates from a study of blood T cell repertoires in COVID-19. Looking at the study overall: The cDNA or gDNA used as material had been derived from T cells, B-cell-depleted T cells, or PBMCs.

Data came from immunoSEQ multiplex PCR; TCRdb stores just in-frame clones and leaves some out. The sample consists of under 300,000 clones, 80% to 85% of them appearing once. The cohort comprised adults aged roughly 18 to 100 years residing in approximately 25 US areas. Participants reported their clinical history, and cohort assignment relied on those reports. The germline V and J ends were trimmed by 0 bases and 3 bases, with 7 bases remaining between them. Germline V gene lookup returns CDR1 MNHEY and CDR2 SVGEGT. The CDR3 sequence is 14 residues long. The sequence came from a man aged 50 or older who had recovered from COVID-19. Sequencing was carried out using PBMCs or T cells enriched from blood (not recorded which). The chain employs TRBV6-2 or TRBV6-3 and TRBJ2-3; D is ambiguous. The CDR3 region has the DNA TGTGCCAGCAGTTACTCCGGTAGAACAGATACGCAGTATTTT. This gives the protein CASSYSGRTDTQYF.